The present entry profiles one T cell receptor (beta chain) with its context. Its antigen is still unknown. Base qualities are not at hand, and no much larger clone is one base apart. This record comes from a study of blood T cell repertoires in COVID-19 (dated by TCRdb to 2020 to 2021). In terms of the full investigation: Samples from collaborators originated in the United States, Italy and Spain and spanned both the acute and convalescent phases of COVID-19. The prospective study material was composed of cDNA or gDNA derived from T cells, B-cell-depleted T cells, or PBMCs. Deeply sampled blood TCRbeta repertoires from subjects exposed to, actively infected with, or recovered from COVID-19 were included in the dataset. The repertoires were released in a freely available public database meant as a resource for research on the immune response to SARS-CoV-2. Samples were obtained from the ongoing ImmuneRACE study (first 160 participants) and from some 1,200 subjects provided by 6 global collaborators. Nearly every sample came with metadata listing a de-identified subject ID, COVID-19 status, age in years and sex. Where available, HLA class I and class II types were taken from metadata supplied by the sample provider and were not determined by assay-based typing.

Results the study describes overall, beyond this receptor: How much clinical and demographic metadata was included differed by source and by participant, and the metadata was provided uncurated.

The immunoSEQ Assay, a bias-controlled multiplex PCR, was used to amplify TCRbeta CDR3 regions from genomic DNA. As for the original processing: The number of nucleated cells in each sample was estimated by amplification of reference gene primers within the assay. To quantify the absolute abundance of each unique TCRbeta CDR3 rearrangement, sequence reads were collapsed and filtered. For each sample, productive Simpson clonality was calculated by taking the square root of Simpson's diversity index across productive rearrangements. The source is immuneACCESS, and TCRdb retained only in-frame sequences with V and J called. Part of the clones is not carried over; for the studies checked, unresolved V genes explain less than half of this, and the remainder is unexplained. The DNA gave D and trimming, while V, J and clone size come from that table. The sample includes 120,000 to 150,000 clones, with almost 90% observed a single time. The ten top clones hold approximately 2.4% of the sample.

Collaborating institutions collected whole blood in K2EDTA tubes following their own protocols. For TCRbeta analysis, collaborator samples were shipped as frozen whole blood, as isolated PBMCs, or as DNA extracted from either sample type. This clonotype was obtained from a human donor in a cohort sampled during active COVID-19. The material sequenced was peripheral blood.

The nucleotides are TGCGCCAGCAGTCAATCCGATTTGGACTCTATCTCTGGAAACACCATATATTTT. The resulting protein is CASSQSDLDSISGNTIYF. Recombination connected TRBV23-1 to TRBJ1-3; the D gene assignment is ambiguous. TRBV23-1 is reported as an ORF; its role is uncertain. Deletion took 0 bases off V and 0 bases off J, with a span of 15 bases between the germline ends. Measured from the cysteine to the phenylalanine, the CDR3 is 18 residues long. Solely the CDR3 DNA is kept, with 54 bases framed from the first base.